This T cell receptor (beta chain) was recorded in a study of tumor and adjacent non-tumor tissue in lung cancer. Study-wide background: Samples averaged approximately 3.9 million productive TCRbeta reads each. Broader study findings: Tumor tissue had significantly higher TCR diversity than normal lung.

A modified ARM-PCR protocol with three rounds of nested PCR amplified TCRbeta. TCRdb re-called the multiplex PCR reads with MiXCR, one entry per CDR3 protein. The table has 43,000 or so distinct CDR3 sequences, roughly 60% seen once. For this clonotype: The antigen is undetermined.

The CDR3 runs to 13 residues. Germline assignment: CDR1 SGHRS and CDR2 YFSETQ. V lost 8 bases and J lost 3, with 13 bases in between. RNA was extracted from bulk tissue without any cell sorting. This non-tumor lung sample came from over 3 cm beyond the tumor edge. The sequenced material came from distant non-tumor lung tissue. The J gene is TRBJ2-3, the V gene TRBV5-1; weak D call: TRBD1 (6 bases). This TCR derives from a man between 50 and 59 years old with non-small cell lung cancer. Here the CDR3 reads CASRTVGTDTQYF. CDR3 DNA sequence: TGCGCCAGTCGGACAGTGGGAACAGATACGCAGTATTTT.